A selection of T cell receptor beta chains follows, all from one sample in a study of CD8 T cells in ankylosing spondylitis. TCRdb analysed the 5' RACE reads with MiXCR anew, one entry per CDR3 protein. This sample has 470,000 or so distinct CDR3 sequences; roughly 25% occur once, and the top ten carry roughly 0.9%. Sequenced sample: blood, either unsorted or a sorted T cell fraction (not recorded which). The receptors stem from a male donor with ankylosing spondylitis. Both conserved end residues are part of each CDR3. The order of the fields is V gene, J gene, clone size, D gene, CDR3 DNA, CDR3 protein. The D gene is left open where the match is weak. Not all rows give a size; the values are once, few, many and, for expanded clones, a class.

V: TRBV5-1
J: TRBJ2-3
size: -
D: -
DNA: TGCGCCAGCAGCTTGGGGCGTGTCGAAGATACGCAGTATTTT
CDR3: CASSLGRVEDTQYF

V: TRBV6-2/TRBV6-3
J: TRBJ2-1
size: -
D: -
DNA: TGTGCCAGCAGTTACTCCTCCAGCTCCTACAATGAGCAGTTCTTC
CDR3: CASSYSSSSYNEQFF

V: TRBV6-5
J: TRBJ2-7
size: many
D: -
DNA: TGTGCCAGCAGTTCTCACGCATCCTACTCCTACGAGCAGTACTTC
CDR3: CASSSHASYSYEQYF

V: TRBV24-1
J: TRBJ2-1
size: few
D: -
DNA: TGTGCCACCAGTGATTCCCTTCAAGGGACGCCGCGGGCGCATGAGCAGTTCTTC
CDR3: CATSDSLQGTPRAHEQFF

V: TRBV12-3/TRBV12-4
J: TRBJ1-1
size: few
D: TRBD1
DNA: TGTGCCAGCAGTACCGGGACAGGTGTTAGAGCTTTCTTT
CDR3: CASSTGTGVRAFF

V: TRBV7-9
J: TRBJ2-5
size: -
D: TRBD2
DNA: TGTGCCAGCAGCTTATGGCTAGCGGGAGAGGGAGAGACCCAGTACTTC
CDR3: CASSLWLAGEGETQYF

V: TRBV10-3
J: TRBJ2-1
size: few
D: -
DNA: TGTGCCATCAGTACTGGGCCTGACAATGAGCAGTTCTTC
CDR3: CAISTGPDNEQFF

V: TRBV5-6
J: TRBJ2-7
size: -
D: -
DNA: TGTGCCAGCAGCTTGGGACTGCCATTCTACGAGCAGTACTTC
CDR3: CASSLGLPFYEQYF

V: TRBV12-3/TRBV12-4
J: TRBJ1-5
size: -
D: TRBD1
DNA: TGTGCCAGCAGAGCAGGGGGGCGGCCCCAGCATTTT
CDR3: CASRAGGRPQHF

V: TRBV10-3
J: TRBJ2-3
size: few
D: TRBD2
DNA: TGTGCCATCAGTGAGTCGAGCGGGGGGACAGATACGCAGTATTTT
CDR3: CAISESSGGTDTQYF

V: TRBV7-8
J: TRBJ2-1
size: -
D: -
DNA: TGTGCCAGCAGCTTATTCTCGGGACTCGGCTCCTACAATGAGCAGTTCTTC
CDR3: CASSLFSGLGSYNEQFF